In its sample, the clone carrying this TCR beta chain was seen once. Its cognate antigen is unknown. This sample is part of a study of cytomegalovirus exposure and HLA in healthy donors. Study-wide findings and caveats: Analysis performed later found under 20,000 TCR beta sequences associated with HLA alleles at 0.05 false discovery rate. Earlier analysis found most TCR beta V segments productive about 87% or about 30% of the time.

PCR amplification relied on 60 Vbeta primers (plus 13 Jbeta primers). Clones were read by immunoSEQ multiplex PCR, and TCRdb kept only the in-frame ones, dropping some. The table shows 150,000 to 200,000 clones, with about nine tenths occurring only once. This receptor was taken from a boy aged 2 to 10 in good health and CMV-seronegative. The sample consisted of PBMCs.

The CDR3 region has the DNA TGTGCCAGCAGTTCTATTGGGACAGGGTTACGGTTCTATGGCTACACCTTC. Its protein product is CASSSIGTGLRFYGYTF. The chain combines TRBV27 with TRBJ1-2; 9 bases line up with TRBD1. The V gene end was trimmed by 4 bases and the J gene end by 4 bases; junction bases not matched to a gene: 13. Germline V gene sequence: CDR1 MNHEY, CDR2 SMNVEV (reference sequence). This CDR3 has 17 residues.